This TCR beta chain was observed in a study of T cells in Graves' hyperthyroidism and ophthalmopathy. Study-level findings and limits: Separating ophthalmopathy from stable hyperthyroidism was achieved by a 13 V-J model. In validation, the model predicted ophthalmopathy. These predictions came a median about 6.5 months before onset. Most expanded thyroid clonotypes above 0.001 recurred in blood.

It was uncontrolled infection, other autoimmune disease, pregnancy or lactation that excluded patients. Amplified TCR beta CDR3 regions derived from RNA transcripts. A first-round RT-PCR of the TCR CDR3 used the HTBI primer set. A single record per CDR3 protein comes from TCRdb applying MiXCR to the multiplex PCR reads. The profile shows roughly 800,000 distinct CDR3 sequences, 38% of them singletons. Trimming cost V 0 bases and J 14 bases, with 17 bases left between them. Germline-derived CDR1 and CDR2 are SGHAT and FQNNGV. The CDR3 contains 15 residues. Comment on this clonotype: Antigen unknown.

The V call is TRBV11-2, the J call TRBJ1-6; D gene unclear. The receptor was isolated from a man in his late teens or twenties with Graves' hyperthyroidism. Sequenced material: blood. The CDR3 nucleotides are TGTGCCAGCAGCTTAGAGCGCGGGCCGTCAGCGGCCCTCCACTTT. Amino acids: CASSLERGPSAALHF.